The 5 T cell receptor beta chains below were found in one sample sequenced in a study of beta chain features in type 1 diabetes (dated by TCRdb to the late 2010s). The library was generated by the immunoSEQ multiplex PCR assay. The High Capacity cDNA Reverse Transcription Kit was used to reverse transcribe all of the isolated RNA, meaning that expressed TCRB transcripts were what got sequenced. In TCRdb, the immuneACCESS table is reduced to in-frame sequences with V and J assigned. These tables do not hold every clone; where another copy was compared, an unresolved V gene accounts for under half, and the others remain unexplained. For this sample there are hundreds of thousands of clones; about 29% appear just once. Of the sample, more than 0.055% falls within the top ten clones. The source material was naive CD4+ T cells from blood. The sample's cell subset or site label, decoded: true naive CD4+ T cells. The receptors here all came from a young man in good health.

V usage is TRBV7-2 and J usage is TRBJ2-1; TRBD1 might be the D (6 bases). Trimming took off 5 bases at V and 7 bases at J, with 24 bases between the two ends. The CDR3 extends over 17 amino acids. Germline CDR1 and CDR2: SGHTA and FQGNSA. The CDR3 DNA follows: TGTGCCAGCAGCCCCCCCTTCGGGCAGGGGAACTGGAATGAGCAGTTCTTC. Residues: CASSPPFGQGNWNEQFF. The full variable domain, rest sourced from reference TRBV7-2 and TRBJ2-1, is GAGVSQSPSNKVTEKGKDVELRCDPISGHTALYWYRQSLGQGLEFLIYFQGNSAPDKSGLPSDRFSAERTGGSVSTLTIQRTQQEDSAVYLCASSPPFGQGNWNEQFFGPGTRLTVL.

This clone has just a few counts. This chain connects TRBV10-3 to TRBJ2-7; D uncertain. This CDR3 region has 14 residues. The germline CDR1 and CDR2 sequences are ENHRY and SYGVKD. Trimming left V 0 bases short and J 0 bases short, with 6 bases between. The CDR3 sequence is CAISESSTSYEQYF. Here the CDR3 DNA reads TGTGCCATCAGTGAGTCGAGTACCTCCTACGAGCAGTACTTC.

This clone was found a few times. The identical CDR3 is also encoded by other nucleotide sequences in the sample. The chain joins TRBV20-1 to TRBJ2-7; 7 bases map to TRBD1. The CDR3 has 11 amino acids. Germline values: CDR1 DFQATT, CDR2 SNEGSKA (reference sequence). Unmatched junction bases numbered 0, after V lost 4 bases and J lost 3 bases. The CDR3, as DNA: TGCAGTGCTAACAGGGGCTACGAGCAGTACTTC. It specifies CSANRGYEQYF.

This clone was observed a handful of times. This chain joins TRBV29-1 and TRBJ2-3, with 10 bases that match TRBD1. Germline trimming cut 6 bases from V and 5 bases from J; bases unmatched to any gene: 2. This CDR3 spans 12 amino acids. Germline CDR1 reads SQVTM; CDR2 reads ANQGSEA. This CDR3 reads CSVRTGGDTQYF. The CDR3 DNA follows: TGCAGCGTCAGGACAGGGGGAGATACGCAGTATTTT.

This clone was observed a single time. The V gene is TRBV5-1, the J gene TRBJ2-5; D call uncertain. Germline CDR1 SGHRS, CDR2 YFSETQ. The CDR3 has 15 residues. Trimming left V 0 bases short and J 5 bases short, with 14 bases between. This chain's CDR3 is CASSLDSGRWETQYF. DNA of the CDR3: TGCGCCAGCAGCTTGGATTCCGGGCGCTGGGAGACCCAGTACTTC.